One and the same sample provided the 18 T cell receptor beta chains below, sequenced in a study of blood T cell repertoires in COVID-19. Only in-frame clones appear in the TCRdb table, and some are missing; sequencing was by immunoSEQ multiplex PCR. This sample has roughly 20,000 clones; around nine tenths occur once, and the top ten carry about 7.9%. Sequenced input: peripheral blood. The receptors were sampled from a human donor with active COVID-19. The donor label of this sample is uncertain.

This rearrangement joins TRBV5-6 to TRBJ1-2; D unclear. Trimming took off 2 bases at V and 5 bases at J, with 13 bases between the two ends. From germline, CDR1 is SGHDT and CDR2 YYEEEE. This CDR3 comprises 14 residues. Written as DNA, the CDR3 is TGTGCCAGCAGCTTAAAACAGAGCCTATATGGCTACACCTTC. Translating gives CASSLKQSLYGYTF.

A few counts support this clone. The J gene is TRBJ2-2, the V gene TRBV5-4; possible D gene TRBD2, 5 bases. CDR3 size: 16 residues. The V and J ends lost 2 bases and 2 bases respectively, with 13 bases between them. The germline CDR1 and CDR2 sequences are SGHNT and YYREEE (reference sequence). CDR3 protein: CASSLERTVNTGELFF. In DNA form, the CDR3 reads TGTGCCAGCAGCTTAGAGAGGACTGTAAACACCGGGGAGCTGTTTTTT. The variable domain in full, completed from reference TRBV5-4 and TRBJ2-2, reads ETGVTQSPTHLIKTRGQQVTLRCSSQSGHNTVSWYQQALGQGPQFIFQYYREEENGRGNFPPRFSGLQFPNYSSELNVNALELDDSALYLCASSLERTVNTGELFFGEGSRLTVL.

This clone was detected only a few times. The rearrangement links TRBV6-5 to TRBJ2-1, with 14 bases matching TRBD2. J was trimmed by 13 bases and V by 5 bases; bases with no gene match: 4. The CDR3 totals 13 residues. CDR1 is MNHEY, CDR2 SVGAGI, per germline. The CDR3 sequence is CASSPGLAGGQFF. The CDR3 nucleotides are TGTGCCAGCAGTCCCGGACTAGCGGGAGGTCAGTTCTTC.

This clone was seen just once. The J gene is TRBJ2-3, the V gene TRBV10-3; 15 positions match TRBD2. Germline assignment: CDR1 ENHRY and CDR2 SYGVKD. This CDR3 has 17 amino acids. V lost 0 bases and J lost 6; bases outside the gene matches: 4. CDR3 in DNA: TGTGCCATCAGTGAGTCTGGACTAGCGGGAGGGGGCGATACGCAGTATTTT. It codes for CAISESGLAGGGDTQYF.

V gene TRBV10-3 combines with J gene TRBJ2-3, with 9 bases aligning to TRBD1. The junction had 5 bases not matched to a gene; V was cut back by 1 base and J by 3 bases. Per the germline V gene, CDR1 is ENHRY and CDR2 is SYGVKD. CDR3 size: 16 residues. DNA for the CDR3: TGTGCCATCAGTGAGTTTATTGGACAGGGGACAGATACGCAGTATTTT. This encodes CAISEFIGQGTDTQYF.

This clone was detected only once. The J gene is TRBJ2-7, the V gene TRBV27, with a tentative D call TRBD2 (6 bases). The CDR3 totals 13 residues. CDR1 is MNHEY, CDR2 SMNVEV, per germline (reference sequence). Trimming stripped 6 bases from V and 7 bases from J, with 16 bases between. The CDR3 loop is CASRPGLKGEQYF. The CDR3 region has the DNA TGTGCCAGCAGGCCGGGACTTAAGGGTGAGCAGTACTTC.

The genes are TRBV4-1 and TRBJ1-1, with a weak D call TRBD1 (5 bases). The length of the CDR3 is 16 residues. Trimming pared 0 bases from V and 1 base from J, leaving 12 bases between. In germline, CDR1 is MGHRA, CDR2 YSYEKL. The CDR3 region has the DNA TGCGCCAGCAGCCAAGATGATAGAGGACAGAACACTGAAGCTTTCTTT. Its protein is CASSQDDRGQNTEAFF.

V gene TRBV30 combines with J gene TRBJ2-1; D may be TRBD1 (5 bases). Trimming cost V 5 bases and J 9 bases, with 17 bases left between them. Germline V CDR1 and CDR2: GTSNPN, SVGIG (reference sequence). This CDR3 has 13 amino acids. The CDR3 DNA is TGTGCCTGGGAGACATCCAGGGTTACTGAGCAGTTCTTC. Translated: CAWETSRVTEQFF.

This clone was recorded once. The rearrangement joins TRBV9 to TRBJ2-1; 13 positions match TRBD2. Germline V CDR1 and CDR2: SGDLS, YYNGEE. Losses at the gene ends were 4 bases for V and 8 bases for J; bases not matched to a gene: 6. The CDR3 runs 15 residues. This CDR3 reads CASSRTSGRTHEQFF. The CDR3, as DNA: TGTGCCAGCAGCCGGACTAGCGGGAGAACCCATGAGCAGTTCTTC. Full variable domain (outside the CDR3, taken from reference TRBV9 and TRBJ2-1): DSGVTQTPKHLITATGQRVTLRCSPRSGDLSVYWYQQSLDQGLQFLIQYYNGEERAKGNILERFSAQQFPDLHSELNLSSLELGDSALYFCASSRTSGRTHEQFFGPGTRLTVL.

This chain connects TRBV5-6 to TRBJ2-7, with TRBD2 matching over 8 bases. V trimming: 4 bases; J trimming: 0 bases; junction bases outside the gene matches: 6. Germline CDR1 and CDR2: SGHDT and YYEEEE. CDR3 length: 15 amino acids. CDR3 amino acids: CASSGTSKGSYEQYF. The CDR3 nucleotides read TGTGCCAGCAGCGGGACTAGTAAAGGCTCCTACGAGCAGTACTTC.

The chain is built from TRBV3-1 (or the pseudogene TRBV3-2) and TRBJ1-3, with D perhaps matching TRBD1 (6 bases). V lost 4 bases and J lost 4, with 17 bases in between. CDR1 is LGHDT and CDR2 is YNNKEL in the germline V gene (reference sequence). The CDR3 has 16 amino acids. This chain's CDR3 is CASSRNQGFTGNTIYF. The CDR3 DNA sequence: TGTGCCAGCAGCCGAAATCAGGGGTTTACAGGAAACACCATATATTTT.

J is TRBJ2-1 and V is TRBV13; 14 bases are a match to TRBD2. The CDR3 spans 16 residues. After removal of 1 base from V and 9 bases from J, the junction contained 5 bases not matched to a gene. Germline CDR1 is PRHDT and CDR2 is FYEKMQ (reference sequence). As DNA, the CDR3 is TGTGCCAGCAGCTTAGCTGCGACTAGCGGGAGGGCTGAGCAGTTCTTC. It codes for CASSLAATSGRAEQFF.

The rearrangement links TRBV5-5 to TRBJ2-1; TRBD1 aligns across 7 bases. V lost 3 bases and J lost 0; bases outside the gene matches: 9. The CDR3 length is 17 residues. CDR1 is SGHKS and CDR2 is YYEKEE in the germline V gene (reference sequence). CDR3 coding DNA: TGTGCCAGCAGCTCGGGGAAGGGACAGCTCTCCTACAATGAGCAGTTCTTC. Its protein product is CASSSGKGQLSYNEQFF.

The CDR3 bases are TGTGCCAGCAGCGACGGGACAGTAATGCCGCCAGGTACGCAGTATTTT. Translated: CASSDGTVMPPGTQYF. The chain has TRBV5-6 and TRBJ2-3; 7 bases align to TRBD1. The germline V gene encodes CDR1 SGHDT and CDR2 YYEEEE. The CDR3 consists of 16 residues. The J segment lost 8 bases and the V segment lost 4 bases, leaving 16 bases of the junction unmatched. Based on the CDR3 plus reference TRBV5-6 and TRBJ2-3, the full variable domain is DAGVTQSPTHLIKTRGQQVTLRCSPKSGHDTVSWYQQALGQGPQFIFQYYEEEERQRGNFPDRFSGHQFPNYSSELNVNALLLGDSALYLCASSDGTVMPPGTQYFGPGTRLTVL.

Written as DNA, the CDR3 is TGTGCCAGCAAAGGGTTCGTCGGGGAGGGTACCCAGTACTTC. This gives the protein CASKGFVGEGTQYF. This chain uses TRBV2 with TRBJ2-5; 7 bases align to TRBD2. CDR1 SNHLY and CDR2 FYNNEI come from the germline V gene. This CDR3 spans 14 amino acids. V lost 7 bases and J lost 8; bases outside the gene matches: 13.

The chain combines TRBV13 with TRBJ2-3, with 8 bases that match TRBD2. The CDR3 extends over 16 amino acids. Germline V gene sequence: CDR1 PRHDT, CDR2 FYEKMQ (reference sequence). Unmatched junction bases numbered 6, after V lost 4 bases and J lost 0 bases. In DNA form, the CDR3 reads TGTGCCAGCAGCTCGGGGGGGACAACTAGCACAGATACGCAGTATTTT. It codes for CASSSGGTTSTDTQYF.

This clone came up a few times. This sequence joins TRBV6-5 and TRBJ2-1; 7 nucleotides agree with TRBD2. This CDR3 has 14 residues. CDR1 and CDR2 from the germline V gene are MNHEY and SVGAGI. The junction had 3 bases not matched to a gene; V was cut back by 0 bases and J by 7 bases. The CDR3 DNA sequence: TGTGCCAGCAGTTACTCCGGGGGAGGGAATGAGCAGTTCTTC. Translated, it gives CASSYSGGGNEQFF.

CDR3 sequence: CAWRTGYTDTQYF. In nucleotides, the CDR3 is TGTGCCTGGAGGACAGGGTACACAGATACGCAGTATTTT. The chain has TRBV30 and TRBJ2-3, with 7 bases fitting TRBD1. The CDR3 totals 13 residues. Germline-derived CDR1 and CDR2 are GTSNPN and SVGIG (reference sequence). V gave up 3 bases and J gave up 2 bases; unmatched junction bases: 2.